This T cell receptor (beta chain) came from a study of T cell responses to AZD1222 COVID-19 vaccine. Points from the study as a whole: Mapped onto spike, vaccine-associated CD4 TCRs spanned it and were dominant at 160-218 and 743-854.

The germline CDR1 and CDR2 sequences are SGHAT and FQNNGV. V lost 3 bases and J 4 bases, leaving 7 bases between the germline ends. The CDR3 runs 13 residues. About this clone itself: What it binds is unknown.

The repertoire was sequenced with immunoSEQ multiplex PCR; TCRdb's copy has only in-frame clones and lacks some. The sample includes around 70,000 clones, 87% of them seen just once. The chain links TRBV11-2 to TRBJ1-3; D is unclear. The sample here was peripheral blood, taken 28 days after the second AZD1222 dose. This TCR came from an adult who received the AZD1222 COVID-19 vaccine. The CDR3 here is CASSLASGNTIYF. The DNA of the CDR3 is TGTGCCAGCAGCTTGGCGTCGGGAAACACCATATATTTT.